A single sample is the source of the 32 T cell receptor beta chains below, sequenced in a study of shared clonotypes between healthy human individuals (dated by TCRdb to 2020 to 2021). The library came from the immunoSEQ multiplex PCR assay. TCRdb carries this immuneACCESS record with in-frame sequences only. Its versions omit some clonotypes, under half of them owing to an unresolved V gene in the studies checked, with the rest unexplained. The table for this sample lists about half a million clones; around 73% of them were counted only once. The ten most abundant clones make up approximately 12% of the sample. Sample: PBMCs. The receptor source for this set is a middle-aged woman in good health. Some clones in this sample may be carry-over from other donors' samples.

The J gene is TRBJ2-7, the V gene TRBV7-7; a possible D gene is TRBD1 (5 bases). Germline-derived CDR1 and CDR2 are SSHAT and FNYEAQ (reference sequence). CDR3 length: 13 amino acids. Trimming removed 2 bases at V and 5 bases at J, with 10 bases between. CDR3 nucleotides: TGTGCCAGCAGCTTACAGGGCAGCCACGAGCAGTACTTC. Translating gives CASSLQGSHEQYF.

The J gene is TRBJ2-3, the V gene TRBV30; 8 bases agree with TRBD2. Germline CDR1 reads GTSNPN; CDR2 reads SVGIG (reference sequence). This CDR3 comprises 14 residues. The V gene end was trimmed by 8 bases and the J gene end by 4 bases; junction bases not matched to a gene: 11. The CDR3 protein is CAGAPGGPADTQYF. For the CDR3, the DNA is TGTGCCGGGGCTCCGGGAGGGCCGGCAGATACGCAGTATTTT.

V usage is TRBV7-2 and J usage is TRBJ2-7, with 10 bases lining up with TRBD2. Germline V gives CDR1 SGHTA, CDR2 FQGNSA. J was trimmed by 2 bases and V by 4 bases; bases with no gene match: 11. There are 17 residues in the CDR3. The CDR3 region is CASSSRKTSGITYEQYF. For the CDR3, the DNA is TGTGCCAGCAGCTCCCGCAAAACTAGCGGGATCACCTACGAGCAGTACTTC.

V and J are TRBV6-5 and TRBJ2-5; D gene uncertain. Germline assignment: CDR1 MNHEY and CDR2 SVGAGI. V was cut by 0 bases and J by 2 bases, with 7 bases left in between. The CDR3 loop spans 14 amino acids. CDR3 nucleotides: TGTGCCAGCAGTTACTCTAGCAGGCAAGAGACCCAGTACTTC. Translated: CASSYSSRQETQYF.

The J gene is TRBJ2-5, the V gene TRBV10-2; no firm D call. TRBJ2-7 matches the DNA end more closely, so the J call is doubtful. The V gene's germline CDR1 is WSHSY and CDR2 SAAADI. The CDR3 extends over 12 amino acids. The CDR3 sequence: CASSESAYEQYF. The CDR3 DNA follows: TGCGCCAGCAGTGAGTCTGCCTACGAGCAGTACTTC.

This CDR3 is CATWGQGNYEQYF. The CDR3 DNA reads TGTGCCACCTGGGGACAGGGGAACTACGAGCAGTACTTC. V and J are TRBV28 and TRBJ2-7; TRBD1 agrees at 10 bases. J gave up 3 bases and V 10 bases, and 6 bases lay outside the gene matches. Germline assignment: CDR1 MDHEN and CDR2 SYDVKM. This CDR3 is 13 amino acids long.

The rearrangement links TRBV19 to TRBJ2-7; 7 nucleotides agree with TRBD1. V lost 6 bases and J lost 5; bases outside the gene matches: 16. CDR1 is LNHDA and CDR2 is SQIVND in the germline V gene (reference sequence). The CDR3 is 16 amino acids. The CDR3 is CASSRGQLTGRNEQYF. In nucleotides, the CDR3 is TGTGCCAGTAGCAGGGGACAGCTTACGGGTCGGAACGAGCAGTACTTC. The full variable domain, with the rest looked up from reference TRBV19 and TRBJ2-7, is DGGITQSPKYLFRKEGQNVTLSCEQNLNHDAMYWYRQDPGQGLRLIYYSQIVNDFQKGDIAEGYSVSREKKESFPLTVTSAQKNPTAFYLCASSRGQLTGRNEQYFGPGTRLTVT.

The chain is built from TRBV19 and TRBJ2-2; tentative D call: TRBD1 (5 bases). The CDR3 loop spans 13 amino acids. The V end was cut by 6 bases, the J end by 1 base, with 6 bases between. CDR1 LNHDA and CDR2 SQIVND come from the germline V gene (reference sequence). The CDR3 region is CASSTGNTGELFF. In DNA form, the CDR3 reads TGTGCCAGTAGCACAGGGAACACCGGGGAGCTGTTTTTT.

The chain is built from TRBV28 and TRBJ2-2; the match to TRBD2 covers 9 bases. V shed 7 bases and J 4 bases; nucleotides not matched to a gene: 13. CDR1 and CDR2 from the germline V gene are MDHEN and SYDVKM. The CDR3 consists of 17 residues. The CDR3 DNA is TGTGCCAGCACCCACCTGGGGCGGGAGGGCCGCACCGGGGAGCTGTTTTTT. It specifies CASTHLGREGRTGELFF.

This chain joins TRBV5-1 and TRBJ2-5, with 11 nucleotides matching TRBD2. In germline, CDR1 is SGHRS, CDR2 YFSETQ. The V and J ends lost 7 bases and 1 base, in that order; junction bases with no gene match: 3. The CDR3 contains 14 residues. The CDR3 is CASGTSGTQETQYF. The DNA of the CDR3 is TGCGCCAGCGGGACTAGCGGAACCCAAGAGACCCAGTACTTC.

The chain uses TRBV30 and TRBJ2-7; TRBD1 is a possible D gene (6 bases). From germline, CDR1 is GTSNPN and CDR2 SVGIG (reference sequence). The CDR3 is made up of 14 amino acids. V dropped 1 base and J dropped 0 bases, with 10 bases sitting between them. This CDR3 is CAWSEGGHSYEQYF. Written as DNA, the CDR3 is TGTGCCTGGAGTGAAGGGGGACACTCCTACGAGCAGTACTTC.

In this sample, this clone turned up once. This rearrangement joins TRBV4-1 to TRBJ2-1; no firm D call. V was clipped by 0 bases and J by 7 bases, with 16 bases between them. Germline CDR1 MGHRA, CDR2 YSYEKL. The CDR3 is 16 amino acids. The CDR3 region has the DNA TGCGCCAGCAGCCAAGATCGTGGATCTTCTGGAAATGAGCAGTTCTTC. Translated: CASSQDRGSSGNEQFF.

This chain links TRBV30 with TRBJ2-1, with D maybe TRBD2 (6 bases). CDR1 and CDR2 (germline): GTSNPN, SVGIG (reference sequence). Trimming left V 4 bases short and J 1 base short, with 11 bases between. The CDR3 length is 14 residues. The CDR3 coding sequence is TGTGCCTGGAACCGGGAGCGTTCCTACAATGAGCAGTTCTTC. It is translated as CAWNRERSYNEQFF.

V usage is TRBV6-4 and J usage is TRBJ1-2; the D is unclear. CDR1 is MRHNA, CDR2 SNTAGT, per germline. Trimming shortened V by 3 bases and J by 8 bases, and 13 bases separated the two germline ends. The length of the CDR3 is 13 residues. CDR3 region: CASSDEGRGGYTF. CDR3 bases: TGTGCCAGCAGTGATGAAGGGAGAGGAGGCTACACCTTC.

This chain uses TRBV30 with TRBJ1-1; D not certain. The CDR3 has 12 amino acids. Germline lookup yields CDR1 GTSNPN and CDR2 SVGIG (reference sequence). The V end lost 5 bases, the J end lost 0 bases, and 7 bases lay between the germline ends. The CDR3 is CAWAGVNTEAFF. In DNA form, the CDR3 reads TGTGCCTGGGCCGGAGTGAACACTGAAGCTTTCTTT.

This clone has only a few counts. J is TRBJ1-4 and V is TRBV7-6; the match to TRBD1 covers 9 bases. With 5 bases clipped from V and 8 bases from J, the junction kept 12 bases outside the gene matches. The CDR3 consists of 16 residues. Germline CDR1 is SGHVS and CDR2 is FNYEAQ. CDR3 sequence (DNA): TGTGCCAGCAGCCCGAATCCGGGACAGGGAGGGGAAAAACTGTTTTTT. It specifies CASSPNPGQGGEKLFF.

This clone was counted ten times or more. A junction boundary mismatches the germline segment, possibly from a read error. The genes are TRBV7-7 and TRBJ2-1; perhaps TRBD2 as D (5 bases). This CDR3 region has 14 residues. Germline assignment: CDR1 SSHAT and CDR2 FNYEAQ (reference sequence). CDR3: CASSLSLDYNEQFF. The CDR3, as DNA: TGTGCTAGCAGCTTATCACTAGACTACAATGAGCAGTTCTTC.

The chain combines TRBV21-1 with TRBJ1-2; the DNA was not used to check the table's D call, TRBD1. TRBV21-1 is a pseudogene. The CDR3 has 15 residues. CDR3 protein: CASSGFLTGGYGYTF. DNA of the CDR3: TGTGCCAGCAGCGGGTTCCTGACAGGGGGCTATGGCTACACCTTC.

With regard to this clone: A much larger clonotype is one base distant, so this may be a read error. Other DNA sequences within the sample encode an identical CDR3. This sequence joins TRBV29-1 and TRBJ1-2; TRBD1 might be the D (5 bases). Trimming removed 0 bases at V and 8 bases at J, with 13 bases between. Germline CDR1 SQVTM, CDR2 ANQGSEA. This CDR3 has 13 amino acids. In DNA form, the CDR3 reads TGCAGCGTTGAAGACATTACAGGATTAGGCTACACCTTC. It yields the protein CSVEDITGLGYTF.

V gene TRBV6-5 combines with J gene TRBJ1-1; D is possibly TRBD1 (6 bases). Germline V gene lookup returns CDR1 MNHEY and CDR2 SVGAGI. The V and J ends lost 4 bases and 0 bases respectively, with 15 bases between them. This CDR3 is built from 16 residues. CDR3 nucleotide sequence: TGTGCCAGCAGTTTGCGGGGGGCGCAGATGAACACTGAAGCTTTCTTT. Its translation is CASSLRGAQMNTEAFF.

This clone appeared a few times. The chain employs TRBV27 and TRBJ2-3; D is possibly TRBD1 (6 bases). CDR3 length equals 17 residues. Trimming took 5 bases from V and 1 from J, leaving 19 bases between them. The germline CDR1 and CDR2 sequences are MNHEY and SMNVEV (reference sequence). The chain's CDR3 is CASSSPGQLGGTDTQYF. The CDR3 DNA reads TGTGCCAGCAGTAGTCCGGGACAACTGGGGGGCACAGATACGCAGTATTTT.

This chain connects TRBV9 to TRBJ2-7; D ambiguous. The V end was cut by 1 base, the J end by 0 bases, with 11 bases between. From germline, CDR1 is SGDLS and CDR2 YYNGEE. There are 15 residues in the CDR3. The CDR3 region has the DNA TGTGCCAGCAGCGTACGGCCGGACCCCTCCTACGAGCAGTACTTC. This sequence encodes CASSVRPDPSYEQYF.

This chain connects TRBV6-6 to TRBJ1-2; D is perhaps TRBD1 (5 bases). This CDR3 is 11 amino acids long. V lost 6 bases and J lost 8, with 10 bases in between. In germline, CDR1 is MNHNY, CDR2 SVGAGI (reference sequence). Here the CDR3 DNA reads TGTGCCAGCAGCGGACAAAGGGGCTACACCTTC. Protein product: CASSGQRGYTF.

This clone was observed a handful of times. The chain uses TRBV5-8 and TRBJ2-7; 10 positions agree with TRBD1. The CDR3 sequence is 13 residues long. Germline values: CDR1 SGHTS, CDR2 YDEGEE. Losses at the gene ends were 4 bases for V and 5 bases for J; bases not matched to a gene: 3. The CDR3: CASSTTGGDEQYF. Written as DNA, the CDR3 is TGTGCCAGCAGCACGACAGGGGGCGACGAGCAGTACTTC.

V and J are TRBV2 and TRBJ2-5; 8 bases are shared with TRBD1. The CDR3 contains 13 residues. Germline V gene data show CDR1 as SNHLY and CDR2 as FYNNEI. The ends lost 4 bases at V and 4 bases at J; junction bases unmatched: 2. The CDR3 is CASSGGQGETQYF. The CDR3 DNA sequence: TGTGCCAGCAGTGGTGGACAGGGAGAGACCCAGTACTTC.

This chain connects TRBV5-1 to TRBJ2-5; no reliable D call. The DNA end is a closer match to TRBJ2-7, so the J assignment may be wrong. Germline V gives CDR1 SGHRS, CDR2 YFSETQ. The CDR3 extends over 15 amino acids. The CDR3: CASSLTEHRSYEQYF. As DNA, the CDR3 is TGCGCCAGCAGCTTGACGGAACACCGGTCCTACGAGCAGTACTTC.

On this clone: A far larger clone differs by one base, so this is likely a read error. The same CDR3 also results from other DNA sequences found in this sample. The chain couples TRBV29-1 to TRBJ1-3; D is uncertain. Germline assignment: CDR1 SQVTM and CDR2 ANQGSEA. The CDR3 has 13 amino acids. The CDR3 region is CSGGRADGNTIHF. The CDR3 DNA reads TGCAGCGGTGGTAGGGCAGACGGAAACACCATACATTTT.

V gene TRBV18 combines with J gene TRBJ2-5; no definite D call. Trimming stripped 4 bases from V and 2 bases from J, with 8 bases between. The CDR3 is 13 amino acids. CDR1 is KGHSH, CDR2 LQKENI, per germline. The CDR3 loop reads CASSRQIQETQYF. The CDR3 bases are TGTGCCAGCTCACGACAAATACAAGAGACCCAGTACTTC.

The rearrangement uses TRBV11-2 and TRBJ2-7, with D unclear. This CDR3 spans 13 amino acids. Germline assignment: CDR1 SGHAT and CDR2 FQNNGV. V was shortened by 10 bases and J by 3 bases, with 16 bases between the two germline ends. The CDR3 is CATTFSRHYEQYF. CDR3 nucleotides: TGTGCCACCACGTTTAGCCGCCACTACGAGCAGTACTTC.

The rearrangement joins TRBV30 to TRBJ2-7; TRBD2 matches 12 bases. V was pared by 3 bases and J by 8 bases, with 14 bases of the junction left unmatched. The CDR3 consists of 16 residues. Germline V gene data show CDR1 as GTSNPN and CDR2 as SVGIG (reference sequence). CDR3 DNA: TGTGCCTGGAGGGTCATTGGGGTCACTAGCGGGAGGCAGCAGTACTTC. It yields the protein CAWRVIGVTSGRQQYF.

This CDR3 is CASTSSNQPQHF. CDR3 nucleotide sequence: TGTGCCAGCACGAGTAGCAATCAGCCCCAGCATTTT. The chain uses TRBV6-1 and TRBJ1-5; D unresolved. Trimming pared 7 bases from V and 0 bases from J, leaving 4 bases between. The CDR3 is 12 amino acids. Germline V gives CDR1 MNHNS, CDR2 SASEGT.

The chain is built from TRBV6-1 and TRBJ2-1; 9 positions agree with TRBD1. CDR1 and CDR2 (germline): MNHNS, SASEGT. V shed 5 bases and J 5 bases; nucleotides not matched to a gene: 4. The CDR3 has 14 amino acids. The CDR3 DNA is TGTGCCAGCAGTAACCGGGACAGGGACAATGAGCAGTTCTTC. Its protein is CASSNRDRDNEQFF.